Following are 24 T cell receptor beta chains from one sample sequenced in a study of shared clonotypes between healthy human individuals. Here immunoSEQ multiplex PCR was the method, and the copy in TCRdb shows in-frame clones only, minus some. The sample lists over a million clones, over 95% occurring once. The source material was naive CD4+ T cells sorted from blood. Regarding subset: CD45RA+ positively selected. Every receptor here comes from a young man in good health.

This clone came up a few times. The chain has TRBV19 and TRBJ1-5; D is possibly TRBD1 (6 bases). Trimming left V 7 bases short and J 3 bases short, with 13 bases between. The CDR3 has 14 amino acids. Germline-derived CDR1 and CDR2 are LNHDA and SQIVND (reference sequence). The CDR3 spells CASNQGTDNQPQHF. In DNA form, the CDR3 reads TGTGCCAGTAATCAGGGGACGGACAATCAGCCCCAGCATTTT.

The CDR3 nucleotides are TGTGCCAGCAGCCAAGACCCCATAGCGGGAGTTATTAGGAATGAGCAGTTCTTC. This encodes CASSQDPIAGVIRNEQFF. This sequence joins TRBV14 and TRBJ2-1; TRBD2 matches at 9 bases. CDR1 SGHDN and CDR2 FVKESK come from the germline V gene. V lost 0 bases and J lost 7; bases outside the gene matches: 13. This CDR3 comprises 18 residues.

The chain joins TRBV15 to TRBJ2-7; D gene uncertain. Germline V gene sequence: CDR1 LNHNV, CDR2 YYDKDF (reference sequence). The CDR3 totals 11 residues. V dropped 4 bases and J dropped 2 bases, with 3 bases sitting between them. CDR3 protein: CATSNAYEQYF. In DNA form, the CDR3 reads TGTGCCACCAGCAATGCCTACGAGCAGTACTTC.

The rearrangement links TRBV11-2 to TRBJ2-1; D perhaps matches TRBD2 (6 bases). CDR3 length: 13 residues. The ends were cut back, 1 base at V and 11 bases at J, with 12 bases in the middle. The V gene's germline CDR1 is SGHAT and CDR2 FQNNGV. The DNA of the CDR3 is TGTGCCAGCAGCTTAGGCCGGGAGCAAAAGCAGTTCTTC. Translated: CASSLGREQKQFF.

CDR3 region: CASSSDRSNEKLFF. The CDR3 nucleotides are TGCGCCAGCAGCTCCGACAGATCTAATGAAAAACTGTTTTTT. The chain joins TRBV5-1 to TRBJ1-4, with D possibly being TRBD1 (5 bases). Deletions cut 3 bases from V and 3 bases from J, with 9 bases between. This CDR3 region has 14 residues. The germline V gene encodes CDR1 SGHRS and CDR2 YFSETQ.

This chain links TRBV6-5 with TRBJ2-7; no reliable D call. V lost 0 bases, J lost 0 bases, and 9 bases lay in between. The CDR3 runs 15 residues. Germline assignment: CDR1 MNHEY and CDR2 SVGAGI. For the CDR3, the DNA is TGTGCCAGCAGTTACTCGGCTGGTCACTCCTACGAGCAGTACTTC. The encoded protein is CASSYSAGHSYEQYF.

The J gene is TRBJ2-3, the V gene TRBV5-5; D remains unclear. Trimming took off 0 bases at V and 2 bases at J, with 4 bases between the two ends. The CDR3 extends over 13 amino acids. CDR1 and CDR2 from the germline V gene are SGHKS and YYEKEE (reference sequence). The CDR3 region is CASSLVPTDTQYF. Here the CDR3 DNA reads TGTGCCAGCAGCTTGGTTCCCACAGATACGCAGTATTTT. The complete variable domain, with remaining parts taken from reference TRBV5-5 and TRBJ2-3, reads DAGVTQSPTHLIKTRGQQVTLRCSPISGHKSVSWYQQVLGQGPQFIFQYYEKEERGRGNFPDRFSARQFPNYSSELNVNALLLGDSALYLCASSLVPTDTQYFGPGTRLTVL.

The chain has TRBV5-1 and TRBJ2-7, with D possibly called TRBD1 or TRBD2 (6 bases each). V lost 0 bases to trimming and J lost 2 bases, with 12 bases between them. Germline CDR1 and CDR2: SGHRS and YFSETQ. This CDR3 has 15 amino acids. The CDR3 nucleotides are TGCGCCAGCAGCTTGGAGCAGGGGAGGCCCTACGAGCAGTACTTC. This encodes CASSLEQGRPYEQYF.

Worth noting for this clone: The sample holds other DNA sequences that translate to the same CDR3. This sequence joins TRBV7-2 and TRBJ1-5; a possible D gene is TRBD1 (6 bases). Per germline, CDR1 SGHTA and CDR2 FQGNSA. The CDR3 has 13 amino acids. The V gene lost 4 bases and the J gene lost 4 bases, with 8 bases spanning the gap. The CDR3 sequence is CASSSTGNQPQHF. As DNA, the CDR3 is TGTGCCAGCAGCTCGACAGGTAATCAGCCCCAGCATTTT.

The chain employs TRBV5-1 and TRBJ2-3; TRBD2 aligns across 12 bases. V lost 4 bases, J lost 5 bases, and 5 bases stayed unmatched. CDR1 and CDR2 from the germline V gene are SGHRS and YFSETQ. The CDR3 length is 15 residues. CDR3 loop: CASSRTSGIGDTQYF. The CDR3, as DNA: TGCGCCAGCAGCCGGACTAGCGGGATTGGAGATACGCAGTATTTT.

The CDR3 loop is CASSYFRQGLGEQYF. CDR3 coding DNA: TGTGCCAGCAGTTACTTCCGACAGGGGTTGGGTGAGCAGTACTTC. The chain joins TRBV6-5 to TRBJ2-7, with 8 bases identical to TRBD1. Trimming took 1 base from V and 7 from J; bases not matched to a gene: 9. The CDR3 is 15 residues long. Germline CDR1 reads MNHEY; CDR2 reads SVGAGI.

The chain links TRBV27 to TRBJ1-1; possibly TRBD1 for D (5 bases). Germline lookup yields CDR1 MNHEY and CDR2 SMNVEV (reference sequence). Between the trimmed V and J ends, which lost 4 bases and 4 bases, there was a span of 7 bases. This CDR3 comprises 12 residues. DNA of the CDR3: TGTGCCAGCAGTTCAGGGCTCACTGAAGCTTTCTTT. This gives the protein CASSSGLTEAFF.

The rearrangement joins TRBV7-3 to TRBJ2-1; D possibly uses TRBD1 or TRBD2 (5 bases each). The CDR3 covers 15 residues. From germline, CDR1 is SGHTA and CDR2 FQGTGA. V was pared by 1 base and J by 2 bases, with 9 bases between. The CDR3 region is CASSLRDGTYNEQFF. In DNA form, the CDR3 reads TGTGCCAGCAGCTTAAGGGACGGAACCTACAATGAGCAGTTCTTC.

In nucleotides, the CDR3 is TGCGCCAGCAGCCAGGGACTAGCGGGAGGTCAGAATGAGCAGTTCTTC. Translated, it gives CASSQGLAGGQNEQFF. The gene calls are TRBV4-3 and TRBJ2-1, with 15 positions matching TRBD2. The CDR3 runs to 16 residues. Trimming at V came to 3 bases and at J to 7 bases, leaving 4 bases not matched to a gene. Germline V gives CDR1 LGHNA, CDR2 YSLEER.

CDR3 DNA: TGCGCCAGCAGCCTCGGACCACAGGGGAGCTCTGGAAACACCATATATTTT. Its protein product is CASSLGPQGSSGNTIYF. The chain recombines TRBV5-1 with TRBJ1-3, with 7 positions matching TRBD1. The germline V gene has CDR1 SGHRS and CDR2 YFSETQ. This CDR3 spans 17 amino acids. V gave up 4 bases and J gave up 0 bases; unmatched junction bases: 10.

The chain recombines TRBV2 with TRBJ1-5; the D gene is possibly TRBD1 (5 bases). Trimming took off 6 bases at V and 4 bases at J, with 13 bases between the two ends. This CDR3 has 14 residues. Germline V gene sequence: CDR1 SNHLY, CDR2 FYNNEI. The CDR3 protein is CASSGASENQPQHF. CDR3 bases: TGTGCCAGCAGCGGGGCCAGTGAGAATCAGCCCCAGCATTTT.

The chain uses TRBV7-9 and TRBJ2-7; TRBD2 agrees at 7 bases. The V gene end was trimmed by 3 bases and the J gene end by 2 bases; junction bases not matched to a gene: 7. From germline, CDR1 is SEHNR and CDR2 FQNEAQ (reference sequence). The CDR3 is 15 amino acids. CDR3 DNA sequence: TGTGCCAGCAGCTTCCCGGGCGGGAGAACCTACGAGCAGTACTTC. This sequence encodes CASSFPGGRTYEQYF.

This sequence joins TRBV27 and TRBJ2-7; no clear D. Trimming shortened V by 3 bases and J by 6 bases, and 18 bases separated the two germline ends. Germline assignment: CDR1 MNHEY and CDR2 SMNVEV (reference sequence). This CDR3 spans 15 amino acids. The CDR3 DNA reads TGTGCCAGCAGTTTGCCCAACAGCTACCGCAGCGAGCAGTACTTC. This translates into CASSLPNSYRSEQYF.

This clone has just one count. This rearrangement joins TRBV4-3 to TRBJ2-2, with no clear D. V shed 1 base and J shed 2 bases, with 14 bases lying between them. Per germline, CDR1 LGHNA and CDR2 YSLEER. This CDR3 has 17 residues. The CDR3 loop is CASSQASPPINTGELFF. The CDR3 DNA follows: TGCGCCAGCAGCCAAGCGTCCCCTCCCATTAACACCGGGGAGCTGTTTTTT.

Turning to this clone: Other nucleotide sequences in the sample specify the same CDR3. The chain links TRBV5-1 to TRBJ1-4, with TRBD1 matching 9 bases. The CDR3 has 15 amino acids. CDR1 and CDR2 from the germline V gene are SGHRS and YFSETQ. V gave up 0 bases and J gave up 5 bases; unmatched junction bases: 2. CDR3 bases: TGCGCCAGCAGCTTGGTGGGACAGGGCAATGAAAAACTGTTTTTT. Encoded protein: CASSLVGQGNEKLFF.

This clone was found once. This rearrangement joins TRBV5-4 to TRBJ2-3; D possibly corresponds to TRBD1 (7 bases). V dropped 6 bases and J dropped 2 bases, with 25 bases sitting between them. This CDR3 region has 18 residues. CDR1 SGHNT and CDR2 YYREEE come from the germline V gene (reference sequence). CDR3 coding DNA: TGTGCCAGCACCATAGGGGGCACACTGGGAGGTTTCACAGATACGCAGTATTTT. Residues: CASTIGGTLGGFTDTQYF.

Note on this clone: Other DNA sequences in the sample encode the same CDR3. The chain couples TRBV5-1 to TRBJ1-1; no reliable D call. Germline-derived CDR1 and CDR2 are SGHRS and YFSETQ. The germline V and J ends were trimmed by 4 bases and 1 base, with 2 bases remaining between them. The CDR3 covers 11 residues. The chain's CDR3 is CASSRNTEAFF. CDR3 DNA sequence: TGCGCCAGCAGCCGGAACACTGAAGCTTTCTTT.

The rearrangement joins TRBV10-1 to TRBJ2-3, with 13 positions matching TRBD2. CDR3 length: 15 amino acids. Germline assignment: CDR1 WNHNN and CDR2 SYGVQD (reference sequence). Trimming took 3 bases from V and 4 from J; bases not matched to a gene: 1. The CDR3 is CASSETSGRADTQYF. The CDR3 DNA is TGCGCCAGCAGTGAAACTAGCGGGAGGGCAGATACGCAGTATTTT.

This chain links TRBV9 with TRBJ2-1; D might be TRBD1 (7 bases). V was clipped by 0 bases and J by 15 bases, with 16 bases between them. The germline V gene encodes CDR1 SGDLS and CDR2 YYNGEE. CDR3 length: 13 amino acids. CDR3 loop: CASSVGPGGLGFF. CDR3 coding DNA: TGTGCCAGCAGCGTAGGCCCAGGGGGACTGGGGTTCTTC.